Listed below are T cell receptor beta chains from one sample, sequenced in a study of shared clonotypes between healthy human individuals. Clones were sequenced by immunoSEQ multiplex PCR, and TCRdb holds only the in-frame ones, with some missing. The sample shows 1,500,000 or so clones, 95% to 97% of them seen only once. The sequenced sample was naive CD4+ T cells sorted from blood. All receptors come from a young man in good health. CDR3s include the opening cysteine and the closing phenylalanine or tryptophan. The D gene is left open where the match is weak. Rows may omit the clone size; those that give it use once, few, many or a size class.

>TRBV6-1|-|-|TRBJ2-7|13
CASSRGETYEQYF
TGTGCCAGCAGTAGAGGAGAGACCTACGAGCAGTACTTC
>TRBV18|once|TRBD2|TRBJ2-1|15
CASSPVSGRVNEQFF
TGTGCCAGCTCACCAGTTAGCGGGAGGGTCAATGAGCAGTTCTTC
>TRBV7-9|-|TRBD1|TRBJ1-1|13
CASSLEGQGEAFF
TGTGCCAGCAGCTTAGAGGGACAGGGTGAAGCTTTCTTT
>TRBV10-1|-|TRBD2|TRBJ2-3|14
CASSSTSGTDTQYF
TGCGCCAGCAGTTCTACTAGCGGCACAGATACGCAGTATTTT
>TRBV5-1|-|-|TRBJ2-4|13
CASSLRPENIQYF
TGCGCCAGCAGTTTGAGACCCGAAAACATTCAGTACTTC
>TRBV12-1|-|-|TRBJ2-3|19
CASSLWASGFGGGTDTQYF
-
>TRBV5-1|-|TRBD2|TRBJ2-3|16
CASSLVGGRGTDTQYF
TGCGCCAGCAGCTTGGTGGGAGGGAGAGGGACAGATACGCAGTATTTT
>TRBV29-1|-|TRBD2|TRBJ2-3|19
CSVERGTSGRQVRADTQYF
TGCAGCGTTGAACGAGGGACTAGCGGGAGACAGGTCAGGGCAGATACGCAGTATTTT
>TRBV7-9|-|-|TRBJ2-1|14
CASSLGGAGHEQFF
TGTGCCAGCAGCTTAGGCGGGGCGGGTCATGAGCAGTTCTTC
>TRBV5-8|-|TRBD2|TRBJ2-1|15
CASIPGLAGGREQFF
TGTGCCAGCATCCCTGGATTAGCGGGAGGACGGGAGCAGTTCTTC
>TRBV5-8|-|-|TRBJ1-1|13
CASSLTGPRKAFF
TGTGCCAGCAGCTTGACAGGTCCCCGAAAAGCTTTCTTT
>TRBV7-9|-|-|TRBJ1-1|14
CASSLGGLPVAAFF
TGTGCCAGCAGCTTAGGGGGGCTCCCTGTTGCAGCTTTCTTT
>TRBV6-5|-|-|TRBJ1-2|14
CASSYSRFAAGYTF
TGTGCCAGCAGTTACTCGAGGTTCGCAGCAGGCTACACCTTC
>TRBV19|-|-|TRBJ1-5|13
CASRYTGNQPQHF
TGTGCCAGTAGGTATACGGGAAATCAGCCCCAGCATTTT
>TRBV7-9|-|TRBD1|TRBJ2-7|16
CASSSGPRDRAREQYF
TGTGCCAGCAGCTCCGGGCCCCGGGACAGGGCCCGCGAGCAGTACTTC
>TRBV7-2|-|-|TRBJ2-2|15
CAIPRGPLVTGELFF
TGTGCCATCCCACGGGGACCGCTAGTTACGGGGGAGCTGTTTTTT
>TRBV7-9|-|-|TRBJ2-7|17
CASSLVLGWQTAWWQYF
TGTGCCAGCAGCTTAGTGCTGGGCTGGCAGACTGCTTGGTGGCAGTACTTC
>TRBV4-3|-|-|TRBJ2-6|18
CASSQDPGGSSGANVLTF
TGCGCCAGCAGCCAAGATCCCGGGGGCTCCTCTGGGGCCAACGTCCTGACTTTC
>TRBV7-6|-|-|TRBJ2-7|16
CASSSTITGGTYEQYF
TGTGCCAGCAGCTCAACTATAACAGGAGGCACCTACGAGCAGTACTTC
>TRBV29-1|-|-|TRBJ1-4|13
CSVAGTVNEKLFF
TGCAGCGTCGCCGGGACGGTGAATGAAAAACTGTTTTTT
>TRBV27|once|-|TRBJ2-2|16
CASSLLSGVNTGELFF
TGTGCCAGCAGTTTATTGTCAGGGGTGAACACCGGGGAGCTGTTTTTT
>TRBV7-2|-|TRBD2|TRBJ2-7|15
CASSFTTGTSYEQYF
TGTGCCAGCAGCTTCACAACCGGGACTAGCTACGAGCAGTACTTC
>TRBV2|-|-|TRBJ1-5|14
CASSDRVRNQPQHF
TGTGCCAGCAGTGACAGGGTGCGCAATCAGCCCCAGCATTTT
>TRBV6-1|-|TRBD1|TRBJ1-2|13
CASSEAGRGGYTF
TGTGCCAGCAGTGAAGCAGGCAGGGGGGGCTACACCTTC
>TRBV18|once|TRBD2|TRBJ2-3|14
CASSPGLAADTQYF
TGTGCCAGCTCACCGGGACTAGCAGCTGATACGCAGTATTTT
>TRBV5-1|-|-|TRBJ2-2|15
CASGSMASGTGELFF
TGCGCCAGCGGCTCAATGGCCAGCGGCACCGGGGAGCTGTTTTTT
>TRBV7-9|-|TRBD1|TRBJ1-4|15
CASSFPDRGNEKLFF
TGTGCCAGCAGCTTTCCGGACAGGGGAAATGAAAAACTGTTTTTT
>TRBV18|-|TRBD1|TRBJ2-5|16
CASSPRYQGARETQYF
TGTGCCAGCTCACCACGGTACCAGGGGGCGCGAGAGACCCAGTACTTC
>TRBV28|-|-|TRBJ2-4|15
CASTQRGGSKNIQYF
TGTGCCAGCACCCAGCGCGGTGGATCCAAAAACATTCAGTACTTC
>TRBV19|-|-|TRBJ2-5|13
CASSISVQETQYF
TGTGCCAGTAGTATAAGTGTACAAGAGACCCAGTACTTC
>TRBV11-2|-|-|TRBJ2-7|15
CASSLVGVKSYEQYF
TGTGCCAGCAGCTTAGTCGGTGTCAAAAGCTACGAGCAGTACTTC
>TRBV5-1|-|TRBD1|TRBJ2-2|13
CASSLQGSGELFF
TGCGCCAGCAGCTTACAGGGGAGCGGGGAGCTGTTTTTT
>TRBV7-8|-|TRBD1|TRBJ2-4|16
CASSQQRQGAKNIQYF
TGTGCCAGCAGCCAACAACGACAGGGGGCCAAAAACATTCAGTACTTC
>TRBV7-3|once|-|TRBJ2-7|17
CASSLIGGASSSYEQYF
TGTGCCAGCAGCTTAATAGGCGGGGCTTCATCCTCCTACGAGCAGTACTTC
>TRBV5-5|-|TRBD1|TRBJ1-5|14
CASSPQGVNQPQHF
TGTGCCAGCAGCCCCCAGGGGGTCAATCAGCCCCAGCATTTT
>TRBV10-2|-|-|TRBJ1-2|16
CASSESEQSLNYGYTF
TGCGCCAGCAGTGAGTCGGAACAGTCCCTTAACTATGGCTACACCTTC
>TRBV7-3|-|-|TRBJ2-7|17
CASSLTETISLRSEQYF
TGTGCCAGCAGCTTAACGGAGACTATCTCTTTAAGGTCGGAGCAGTACTTC
>TRBV18|-|TRBD1|TRBJ1-5|17
CASSPKSQGAGNQPQHF
TGTGCCAGCTCCCCGAAGAGCCAGGGGGCCGGCAATCAGCCCCAGCATTTT
>TRBV9|-|-|TRBJ2-3|11
CASSAADTQYF
TGTGCCAGCAGCGCTGCAGATACGCAGTATTTT
>TRBV2|-|-|TRBJ1-1|14
CASSASGADTEAFF
TGTGCCAGCAGTGCATCCGGGGCGGACACTGAAGCTTTCTTT
>TRBV11-2|-|TRBD2|TRBJ2-1|15
CASSRLAGRYNEQFF
TGTGCCAGCAGCCGACTAGCGGGAAGATACAATGAGCAGTTCTTC
>TRBV29-1|-|-|TRBJ2-4|14
CSVVSELAKNIQYF
TGCAGCGTTGTTTCGGAGCTAGCCAAAAACATTCAGTACTTC
>TRBV5-4|-|-|TRBJ1-3|15
CASSLGIGVGNTIYF
TGTGCCAGCAGCTTGGGTATAGGGGTTGGAAACACCATATATTTT
>TRBV13|-|TRBD2|TRBJ2-3|17
CASARGLAGGRTDTQYF
TGTGCCAGCGCCAGGGGACTAGCGGGAGGGCGCACAGATACGCAGTATTTT
>TRBV28|-|-|TRBJ2-7|16
CASSLLLGQGVNEQYF
TGTGCCAGCAGTTTACTTCTCGGGCAGGGTGTCAACGAGCAGTACTTC
>TRBV6-1|-|-|TRBJ2-7|13
CASSESLPYEQYF
TGTGCCAGCAGTGAAAGTCTCCCCTACGAGCAGTACTTC
>TRBV6-5|-|-|TRBJ2-7|13
CASRPGRKYEQYF
TGTGCCAGCAGGCCGGGACGGAAATACGAGCAGTACTTC
>TRBV7-2|-|-|TRBJ2-7|16
CASSLVSAGTGGALLF
TGTGCCAGCAGCTTAGTTTCGGCCGGAACAGGAGGGGCCTTACTATTC
>TRBV4-3|-|TRBD2|TRBJ2-2|17
CASSQGTSGRKTGELFF
TGCGCCAGCAGCCAAGGGACTAGCGGGAGAAAGACCGGGGAGCTGTTTTTT
>TRBV29-1|-|TRBD1|TRBJ2-5|14
CSSWTGGNQETQYF
TGCAGCTCATGGACAGGGGGTAATCAAGAGACCCAGTACTTC
>TRBV5-1|-|-|TRBJ1-2|13
CASSLVPGDGYTF
TGCGCCAGCAGCTTGGTCCCGGGGGATGGCTACACCTTC
>TRBV9|-|-|TRBJ2-6|19
CASSVAQGIRGFGANVLTF
TGTGCCAGCAGCGTAGCTCAGGGTATCAGAGGTTTTGGGGCCAACGTCCTGACTTTC
>TRBV28|-|TRBD1|TRBJ1-5|18
CASSSTYGQGLTYQPQHF
TGTGCCAGCAGTTCCACCTACGGACAGGGTTTAACCTATCAGCCCCAGCATTTT
>TRBV18|-|TRBD1|TRBJ1-5|14
CASSQQQGNQPQHF
TGTGCCAGCTCACAACAACAGGGGAATCAGCCCCAGCATTTT
>TRBV21-1|-|-|TRBJ2-1|16
CASSKASGLAFNEQFF
TGTGCCAGCAGCAAAGCTTCAGGACTAGCTTTCAATGAGCAGTTCTTC